A selection of T cell receptor beta chains follows, all from one sample in a study of shared T cell receptors in the human thymus. Clones were sequenced by immunoSEQ multiplex PCR, and TCRdb holds only the in-frame ones, with some missing. The sample yields hundreds of thousands of clones, 70% to 90% seen once. Separately, the same data were catalogued under a study of human thymus T cells.

The specimen sequenced was thymocytes. All receptors come from a boy younger than two with a congenital heart defect. Each CDR3 is given with its conserved first and last residue. D genes are given only for firm matches. Some rows have no size entry. The others give once, few or many, or a class for an expanded clone.

clone_size	v_call	j_call	d_call	cdr3_nt	cdr3_aa
-	TRBV9	TRBJ2-5	TRBD2	TGTGCCAGCAGAGTAGCGGGAGGGCCTCAAGAGACCCAGTACTTC	CASRVAGGPQETQYF
-	TRBV5-1	TRBJ2-7	TRBD1	TGCGCCAGTAGGAAAAGGGACAGGAGGGGATACGAGCAGTACTTC	CASRKRDRRGYEQYF
-	TRBV27	TRBJ2-2	-	TGTGCCAGCAGTTTAAGTCGGGAGCCGTTGAACACCGGGGAGCTGTTTTTT	CASSLSREPLNTGELFF
-	TRBV28	TRBJ2-1	TRBD2	TGTGCCAGCAAGGTGGCGGGAGTAAGGTTCTTC	CASKVAGVRFF
-	TRBV7-3	TRBJ2-1	-	TGTGCCAGCAGCCGACAGGGAGGTAACAATGAGCAGTTCTTC	CASSRQGGNNEQFF
-	TRBV5-6	TRBJ2-5	TRBD1	TGTGCCAGCAGCTTTCGGACAGGCCTCCAAGAGACCCAGTACTTC	CASSFRTGLQETQYF
-	TRBV7-2	TRBJ1-1	-	TGTGCCAGCAGCTTAGAGTTTCCTACCGGGGACACTGAAGCTTTCTTT	CASSLEFPTGDTEAFF
few	TRBV19	TRBJ1-3	-	TGTGCCAGTAGTGCCCGGGAAGGTGGAAACACCATATATTTT	CASSAREGGNTIYF
-	TRBV27	TRBJ2-2	-	TGTGCCAGCAGTTTAAGGGGGTGGAACACCGGGGAGCTGTTTTTT	CASSLRGWNTGELFF
-	TRBV30	TRBJ2-7	TRBD2	TGTGCCTGGAGTGTAATCGGAATGGTGGTAGCGGGAGGGAGCTCCTACGAGCAGTACTTC	CAWSVIGMVVAGGSSYEQYF
once	TRBV10-3	TRBJ2-5	-	TGTGCCATCAGTGACTCCGGGGGCCAAGAGACCCAGTACTTC	CAISDSGGQETQYF
-	TRBV7-2	TRBJ2-7	TRBD2	TGTGCCAGCAGCCGGGGACTAGCGGGACCCTACGAGCAGTACTTC	CASSRGLAGPYEQYF
-	TRBV6-1	TRBJ2-7	TRBD1	TGTGCCAGCAGTGAAACCCGACAGGGGGCTTACGAGCAGTACTTC	CASSETRQGAYEQYF
-	TRBV4-2	TRBJ2-1	-	TGTGCCAGCGGTATGGGGACAACCAGGGGCAATGAGCAGTTCTTC	CASGMGTTRGNEQFF
-	TRBV25-1	TRBJ2-3	-	TGTGCCAGCAGTGAAACACCGGGGGTGTACACAGATACGCAGTATTTT	CASSETPGVYTDTQYF
once	TRBV18	TRBJ2-7	-	TGTGCCAGCTCACCCACCGGGATAAGGCAGTACTTC	CASSPTGIRQYF
-	TRBV27	TRBJ2-5	TRBD1	TGTGCCAGCAGTTTAGGCGACAGGGAGTTGGGGACCCAGTACTTC	CASSLGDRELGTQYF
-	TRBV4-3	TRBJ1-1	-	TGCGCCAGCAGCCCGACAGGAGTAGGGACTGAAGCTTTCTTT	CASSPTGVGTEAFF
-	TRBV19	TRBJ2-7	TRBD2	TGTGCCAGTAGTCCGCCCCCCACGCGGGAGGCCACCTACGAGCAGTACTTC	CASSPPPTREATYEQYF
-	TRBV13	TRBJ1-4	-	TGTGCCAGCAGCCTGACCCAGGGGGAAAAACTGTTTTTT	CASSLTQGEKLFF
once	TRBV9	TRBJ1-2	-	TGTGCCAGCAACTCCCCCGCCGGGGACAAAAATTATGGCTACACCTTC	CASNSPAGDKNYGYTF
-	TRBV30	TRBJ2-3	-	TGTGCCTGGGGTCGTTGGGACTTCACGGGGACAGATACGCAGTATTTT	CAWGRWDFTGTDTQYF
-	TRBV4-3	TRBJ1-3	TRBD1	TGCGCCAGCAGCCAAGAATATCAGGGGGCCTCTGGAAACACCATATATTTT	CASSQEYQGASGNTIYF
once	TRBV21-1	TRBJ2-5	-	TGTGCCAGTACTAGCGGGGCCCAAGAGACCCAGTACTTC	CASTSGAQETQYF
-	TRBV10-2	TRBJ1-2	-	TGCGCCAGCAGTGAGTCTGAGGGCTCTAGCTATGGCTACACCTTC	CASSESEGSSYGYTF
-	TRBV27	TRBJ2-1	TRBD2	TGTGCCAGCAGCCCAGCGGGGCCCGCTATTAGCTCCTACAATGAGCAGTTCTTC	CASSPAGPAISSYNEQFF
-	TRBV25-1	TRBJ1-2	-	TGTGCCAGCAGTCCCTATTACCGGGCTGAACCAACTAGGGGCTACACCTTC	CASSPYYRAEPTRGYTF
-	TRBV6-1	TRBJ1-1	-	TGTGCCAGCACCGGGGAGGCGAACACTGAAGCTTTCTTT	CASTGEANTEAFF
-	TRBV4-2	TRBJ2-3	TRBD2	TGTGCCAGCACCGTTAGAGGGGGACTAGCGGGAGGGCCCGATACGCAGTATTTT	CASTVRGGLAGGPDTQYF
-	TRBV19	TRBJ2-3	-	TGTGCCAGTAGTATAGCTAGGACAGATACAGATACGCAGTATTTT	CASSIARTDTDTQYF
-	TRBV5-6	TRBJ1-2	-	TGTGCCAGCAGCCCGGACAGAAACTATGGCTACACCTTC	CASSPDRNYGYTF
-	TRBV5-6	TRBJ1-5	-	TGTGCCAGCAGCGGCAGGGGTCAGCCCCAGCATTTT	CASSGRGQPQHF
-	TRBV6-9	TRBJ1-5	-	TGTGCCAGCAGTTATTCTGGAGGGGTGGGTCAGCCCCAGCATTTT	CASSYSGGVGQPQHF
-	TRBV7-2	TRBJ2-1	-	TGTGCCAGCAGCTTAGTCCGGCGACACCAAGGACATTCCAATGAGCAGTTCTTC	CASSLVRRHQGHSNEQFF
-	TRBV30	TRBJ2-7	TRBD2	TGTGCCTGGAGTGTCGCTAGCGGGAGGCAAATCTACGAGCAGTACTTC	CAWSVASGRQIYEQYF
-	TRBV4-2	TRBJ1-1	TRBD1	TGTGCCAGCAGAGCCCCGGACAGGCTGGGCACTGAAGCTTTCTTT	CASRAPDRLGTEAFF
-	TRBV19	TRBJ2-5	-	TGTGCCAGTGGGAGGGGGGTGGAAGAGACCCAGTACTTC	CASGRGVEETQYF
-	TRBV6-1	TRBJ2-7	TRBD1	TGTGCCAGTCGACAGGGGGCGCGGGGGAACGAGCAGTACTTC	CASRQGARGNEQYF
-	TRBV6-5	TRBJ2-7	-	TGTGCCAGCAGTGGGCGACAGGGACTTTCTGGCGAGCAGTACTTC	CASSGRQGLSGEQYF
-	TRBV28	TRBJ2-7	-	TGTGCCAGCAGTTTAGAGGCGGGGCACGAGCAGTACTTC	CASSLEAGHEQYF
-	TRBV29-1	TRBJ2-1	-	TGCAGCGTTGATCGGGATAGGAGCTCCTACAATGAGCAGTTCTTC	CSVDRDRSSYNEQFF
few	TRBV4-1	TRBJ2-4	TRBD2	TGCGCCAGCAGCCAAGATCGATTAGCGGGAGGACTAGCCAAAAACATTCAGTACTTC	CASSQDRLAGGLAKNIQYF
-	TRBV19	TRBJ1-3	TRBD1	TGTGCCAGTAGTCCCTGGGGACAGCTCTCTGGAAACACCATATATTTT	CASSPWGQLSGNTIYF
-	TRBV5-6	TRBJ2-7	-	TGTGCCAGCAGCGCACCAGGGGCCCCCTCCTACGAGCAGTACTTC	CASSAPGAPSYEQYF
-	TRBV25-1	TRBJ2-1	TRBD2	TGTGCCAGCAGGTTGCCCGGGACTAGCGGGACAGATGAGCAGTTCTTC	CASRLPGTSGTDEQFF
-	TRBV6-4	TRBJ2-7	TRBD2	TGTGCCAGCAGTGAGTGGGAGGGCTTCGAGCAGTACTTC	CASSEWEGFEQYF